One and the same sample provided the 7 T cell receptor beta chains below, sequenced in a study of graft-versus-host responses after intestinal transplantation. Their antigens remain unidentified. Repertoires were generated with immunoSEQ multiplex PCR, while TCRdb's copy carries only in-frame clones and drops some. The sample yields around 99,000 clones, approximately 88% seen once. The source material was unstimulated CD4+ T cells sorted from spleen or lymph node cells, sampled before transplant. Receptors originate from a human donor who was the organ donor for an intestinal transplant.

The chain links TRBV5-5 to TRBJ2-1; D remains unclear. The CDR3 runs 15 residues. Trimming stripped 2 bases from V and 0 bases from J, with 9 bases between. CDR1 and CDR2 (germline): SGHKS, YYEKEE (reference sequence). DNA for the CDR3: TGTGCCAGCAGCTTAAGTGGATACTCCTACAATGAGCAGTTCTTC. This codes for CASSLSGYSYNEQFF.

For this clone: This sequence may be a read error, since a much larger clone differs from it by one base. The rearrangement uses TRBV9 and TRBJ1-2, with 10 nucleotides matching TRBD1. The V and J ends lost 3 bases and 7 bases, in that order; junction bases with no gene match: 6. CDR3 length equals 14 residues. CDR1 and CDR2 (germline): SGDLS, YYNGEE. The CDR3 spells CASSGRGDRGGYTF. In nucleotides, the CDR3 is TGTGCCAGCAGCGGACGGGGGGACAGGGGTGGCTACACCTTC.

Details on this clone: One end of the junction fails to match germline, which may point to a read error. The CDR3 DNA reads TGTGCCAGCAGCTTGGGGGAAAACCTCTCCTACGAGCAGTACTTC. Translation gives CASSLGENLSYEQYF. The chain carries TRBV5-1 and TRBJ2-7, with D perhaps given as TRBD1 or TRBD2 (5 bases each). The CDR3 loop spans 15 amino acids. Germline loops: CDR1 SGHRS, CDR2 YFSETQ.

The V and J genes are TRBV7-3 and TRBJ2-7; 7 nucleotides agree with TRBD1. The germline V gene has CDR1 SGHTA and CDR2 FQGTGA. V lost 5 bases, J lost 2 bases, and 6 bases stayed unmatched. The CDR3 is 14 amino acids. The CDR3 loop is CASSPRTGPYEQYF. As DNA, the CDR3 is TGTGCCAGCAGCCCTCGGACAGGTCCCTACGAGCAGTACTTC.

V is TRBV2 and J is TRBJ2-5, with D perhaps matching TRBD2 (5 bases). Germline CDR1 SNHLY, CDR2 FYNNEI. The germline V and J ends were trimmed by 3 bases and 5 bases, with 13 bases remaining between them. This CDR3 comprises 14 residues. CDR3 protein: CASSEWGVRETQYF. CDR3 in DNA: TGTGCCAGCAGTGAGTGGGGAGTCCGGGAGACCCAGTACTTC. The variable domain in full, completed from reference TRBV2 and TRBJ2-5, reads EPEVTQTPSHQVTQMGQEVILRCVPISNHLYFYWYRQILGQKVEFLVSFYNNEISEKSEIFDDQFSVERPDGSNFTLKIRSTKLEDSAMYFCASSEWGVRETQYFGPGTRLLVL.

V gene TRBV27 combines with J gene TRBJ2-1, with D perhaps being TRBD1 or TRBD2 (5 bases each). V dropped 2 bases and J dropped 6 bases, with 11 bases sitting between them. CDR3 size: 14 residues. The germline V gene has CDR1 MNHEY and CDR2 SMNVEV (reference sequence). CDR3 nucleotides: TGTGCCAGCAGTTTAAGGGACGGAGGCAATGAGCAGTTCTTC. Translating it yields CASSLRDGGNEQFF.

The genes are TRBV10-3 and TRBJ2-1; D unclear. Germline V gives CDR1 ENHRY, CDR2 SYGVKD. CDR3 length equals 16 residues. Trimming took off 1 base at V and 0 bases at J, with 10 bases between the two ends. The CDR3 DNA follows: TGTGCCATCAGTGAGTTTGGGCATAGCTCCTACAATGAGCAGTTCTTC. Translating gives CAISEFGHSSYNEQFF.